This T cell receptor beta chain was identified during a study of naive and memory T cell subsets. The CDR3 spans 15 residues. Looked up from germline, CDR1 is MNHEY and CDR2 is SMNVEV (reference sequence). J lost 2 bases, V lost 5 bases, and 5 bases had no gene match. The beta constant-region primer was an equimolar mix of two oligonucleotides covering TRBC1 and TRBC2. TCRdb ran MiXCR on the UMI-ligation and nested PCR reads and lists one entry per CDR3 protein. The data show 5,000 to 6,500 distinct CDR3 sequences, more than 6.5% seen once. As concerns this clonotype: Its antigen is unidentified.

General observations from the study: Between naive and memory subsets, TCR abundance power law exponents differed.

What was sequenced was effector memory CD8+ T cells from blood. Subset denoted: effector memory, CD45RA- CD27-. The sequence came from a human donor in good health. The chain employs TRBV27 and TRBJ2-3; 9 bases line up with TRBD1. The CDR3 protein is CASSEGQGHTDTQYF. The DNA for the CDR3 is TGTGCCAGCAGTGAGGGACAGGGCCACACAGATACGCAGTATTTT.